This paragraph reports one T cell receptor (beta chain). In terms of age and location, participants ranged from roughly 18 to 90 years and lived in under 30 US areas. Recovered participants had two consecutive negative NP/OP PCR tests, healthcare professional clearance, or symptom resolution. Original processing notes: Reference gene primer amplification in the assay estimated nucleated cell counts. The table came from immunoSEQ multiplex PCR; TCRdb's copy has only in-frame clones and leaves some out. V and J calls and clone size come straight from that table; D and trimming were deduced from the DNA. The sample shows a few hundred thousand clones, 70% to 90% of them seen only once. The sample belongs to a study of blood T cell repertoires in COVID-19. On the study more broadly: T cells, B-cell-depleted T cells, or PBMCs provided the cDNA or gDNA that served as material.

Germline CDR1 and CDR2: KGHDR and SFDVKD. V dropped 3 bases and J dropped 3 bases, with 14 bases sitting between them. This CDR3 has 15 amino acids. The source material was PBMCs or T cells enriched from blood (not recorded which). The chain carries TRBV24-1 and TRBJ2-7; TRBD1 is a possible D gene (6 bases). The TCR sequence derives from a woman aged 45-59 years who had recovered from COVID-19. For the CDR3, the DNA is TGTGCCACCAGTGATCCTCAGGGGATCCTCTACGAGCAGTACTTC. Protein sequence: CATSDPQGILYEQYF.